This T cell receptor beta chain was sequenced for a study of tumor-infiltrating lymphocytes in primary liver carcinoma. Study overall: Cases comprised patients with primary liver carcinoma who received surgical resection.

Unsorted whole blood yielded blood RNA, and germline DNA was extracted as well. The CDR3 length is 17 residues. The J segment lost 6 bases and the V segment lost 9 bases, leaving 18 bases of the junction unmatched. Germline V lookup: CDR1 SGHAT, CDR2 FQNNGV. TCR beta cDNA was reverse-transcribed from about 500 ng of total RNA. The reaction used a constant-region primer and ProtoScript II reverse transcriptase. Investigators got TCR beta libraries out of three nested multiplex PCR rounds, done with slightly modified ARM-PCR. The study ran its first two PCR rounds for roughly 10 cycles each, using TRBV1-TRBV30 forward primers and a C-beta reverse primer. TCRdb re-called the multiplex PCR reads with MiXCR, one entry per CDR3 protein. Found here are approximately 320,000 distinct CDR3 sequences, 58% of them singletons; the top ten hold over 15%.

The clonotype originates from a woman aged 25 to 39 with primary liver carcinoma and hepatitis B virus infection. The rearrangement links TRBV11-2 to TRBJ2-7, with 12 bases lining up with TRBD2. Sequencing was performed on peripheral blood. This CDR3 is CASSPRLAGVILPEQYF. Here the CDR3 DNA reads TGTGCCAGTAGCCCAAGACTAGCGGGAGTGATACTGCCCGAGCAGTACTTC.